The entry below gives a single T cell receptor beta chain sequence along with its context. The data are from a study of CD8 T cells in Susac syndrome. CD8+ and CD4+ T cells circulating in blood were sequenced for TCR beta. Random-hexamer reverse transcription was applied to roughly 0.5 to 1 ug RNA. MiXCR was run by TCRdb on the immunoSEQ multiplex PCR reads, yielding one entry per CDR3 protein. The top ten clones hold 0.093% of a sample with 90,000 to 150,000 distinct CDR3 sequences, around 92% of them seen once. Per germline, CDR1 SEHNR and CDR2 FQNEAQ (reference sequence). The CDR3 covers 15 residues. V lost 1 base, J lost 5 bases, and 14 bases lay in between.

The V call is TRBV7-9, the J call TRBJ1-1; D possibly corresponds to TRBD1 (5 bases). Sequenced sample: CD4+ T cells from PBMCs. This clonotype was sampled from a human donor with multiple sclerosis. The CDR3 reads CASSLGRGVGTEAFF. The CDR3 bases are TGTGCCAGCAGCTTAGGTCGGGGGGTTGGGACTGAAGCTTTCTTT.